This T cell receptor beta chain stems from a study of cytomegalovirus exposure and HLA in healthy donors. Study-wide results and caveats: An analysis was carried out later, and it reportedly showed fewer N-insertions in an Asian-associated ancestry cluster than the approximately 700-donor mean. TCR beta chain V- and J-gene trimming was linked, in a later analysis, to a missense variant in DCLRE1C. In a later analysis, at a false discovery rate of 0.05, 16,951 TCR beta sequences matched HLA alleles. For most TCR sequences rarity was the rule, although some public TCRs occurred in many donors.

Germline V gives CDR1 SGHVS, CDR2 FQNEAQ. This CDR3 is built from 13 residues. Germline trimming cut 7 bases from V and 5 bases from J; bases unmatched to any gene: 7. Primers: 60 Vbeta forward and 13 Jbeta reverse. Sequencing was performed with immunoSEQ multiplex PCR; in TCRdb, only in-frame clones are kept and a portion is missing. The table includes 150,000 to 200,000 clones, approximately 82% detected once. Note on this clone: Its specificity is not known.

This receptor was obtained from a woman aged 40 to 50 in good health and CMV-seropositive. Sequencing was performed on PBMCs. The chain links TRBV7-8 to TRBJ1-1, with TRBD1 matching over 7 bases. Here the CDR3 DNA reads TGTGCCAGCAAAGACAGGGCGGAAACTGAAGCTTTCTTT. Its protein product is CASKDRAETEAFF.